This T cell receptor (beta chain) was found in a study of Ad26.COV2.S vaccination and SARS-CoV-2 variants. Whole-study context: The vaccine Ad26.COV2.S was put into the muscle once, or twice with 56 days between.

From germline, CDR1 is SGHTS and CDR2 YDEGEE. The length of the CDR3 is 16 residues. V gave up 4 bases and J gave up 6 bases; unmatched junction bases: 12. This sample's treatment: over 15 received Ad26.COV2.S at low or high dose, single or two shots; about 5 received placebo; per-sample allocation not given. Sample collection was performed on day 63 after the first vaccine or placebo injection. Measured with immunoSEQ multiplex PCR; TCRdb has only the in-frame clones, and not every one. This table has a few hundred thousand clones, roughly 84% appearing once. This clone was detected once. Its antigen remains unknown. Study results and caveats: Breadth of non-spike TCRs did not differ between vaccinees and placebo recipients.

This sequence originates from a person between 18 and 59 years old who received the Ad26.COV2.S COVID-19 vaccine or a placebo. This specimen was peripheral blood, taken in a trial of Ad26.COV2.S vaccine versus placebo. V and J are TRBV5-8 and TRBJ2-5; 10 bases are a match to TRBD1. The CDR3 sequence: CASSPSGGQGRKTQYF. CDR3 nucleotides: TGTGCCAGCAGCCCAAGCGGGGGACAGGGGAGGAAGACCCAGTACTTC.